What follows are 16 T cell receptor beta chains derived from one specimen sequenced in a study of cytomegalovirus exposure and HLA in healthy donors. The study ran its PCR with 60 Vbeta and 13 Jbeta primers. Some clones are missing from TCRdb's copy, which holds only in-frame ones; the method was immunoSEQ multiplex PCR. The sample holds about 130,000 clones, 66% seen once. The sample comprised PBMCs. The receptors originated from a human donor in good health.

The rearrangement joins TRBV29-1 to TRBJ2-7; 7 bases are shared with TRBD2. Unmatched junction bases numbered 13, after V lost 6 bases and J lost 5 bases. Germline V gene lookup returns CDR1 SQVTM and CDR2 ANQGSEA. The CDR3 extends over 14 amino acids. The DNA for the CDR3 is TGCAGCGTGATTGGCCTAGCGGAGGAGGACGAGCAGTACTTC. Translating it yields CSVIGLAEEDEQYF.

The J gene is TRBJ2-5, the V gene TRBV4-1; D not certain. The CDR3 runs 13 residues. The ends were cut back, 1 base at V and 5 bases at J, with 8 bases in the middle. CDR1 and CDR2 (germline): MGHRA, YSYEKL. CDR3 sequence reads: CASSQVLVETQYF. CDR3 bases: TGCGCCAGCAGCCAAGTCCTAGTCGAGACCCAGTACTTC.

J is TRBJ2-1 and V is TRBV5-4, with 11 bases aligning to TRBD2. Germline V CDR1 and CDR2: SGHNT, YYREEE (reference sequence). There are 14 residues in the CDR3. The trim removed 8 bases at V and 7 bases at J, leaving 8 bases unmatched. Written as DNA, the CDR3 is TGTGCCAGTCAAGGGACTAGCGGCCAGAATGAGCAGTTCTTC. Protein sequence: CASQGTSGQNEQFF.

This clone was counted a few times. CDR3 sequence: CASSKRQGEGGEQYF. The CDR3 region has the DNA TGTGCCAGCAGCAAGAGACAGGGGGAGGGAGGAGAGCAGTACTTC. The chain joins TRBV5-4 to TRBJ2-7; 9 bases map to TRBD1. This CDR3 has 15 residues. The ends lost 4 bases at V and 7 bases at J; junction bases unmatched: 12. Germline V CDR1 and CDR2: SGHNT, YYREEE (reference sequence).

The CDR3 sequence is CATAGQGNEKLFF. CDR3 nucleotides: TGTGCCACGGCCGGGCAGGGGAATGAAAAACTGTTTTTT. The chain couples TRBV27 to TRBJ1-4; D perhaps matches TRBD1 (6 bases). CDR1 is MNHEY and CDR2 is SMNVEV in the germline V gene (reference sequence). This CDR3 has 13 residues. V was clipped by 10 bases and J by 5 bases, with 14 bases between them.

This rearrangement joins TRBV19 to TRBJ2-7; D remains ambiguous. Trimming cost V 4 bases and J 0 bases, with 13 bases left between them. The CDR3 loop spans 15 amino acids. Germline-derived CDR1 and CDR2 are LNHDA and SQIVND (reference sequence). For the CDR3, the DNA is TGTGCCAGTAGTAAAGACTCCGCCAGCTCCTACGAGCAGTACTTC. It translates to CASSKDSASSYEQYF.

The rearrangement uses TRBV5-6 and TRBJ2-7; 7 bases map to TRBD2. J lost 2 bases, V lost 3 bases, and 5 bases had no gene match. Germline CDR1 SGHDT, CDR2 YYEEEE. The CDR3 runs to 14 residues. This CDR3 is CASSSLAGAYEQYF. The CDR3 DNA follows: TGTGCCAGCAGCTCCCTCGCGGGGGCCTACGAGCAGTACTTC.

This chain links TRBV11-3 with TRBJ2-2; 14 bases map to TRBD2. The CDR3 has 18 residues. The junction had 6 bases not matched to a gene; V was cut back by 5 bases and J by 1 base. Germline lookup yields CDR1 SGHNT and CDR2 YENEEA. The CDR3 DNA is TGTGCCAGCAGCCCGGGGACTAGCGGGAGTTGGAACACCGGGGAGCTGTTTTTT. It is translated as CASSPGTSGSWNTGELFF.

V and J are TRBV15 and TRBJ2-1; the D gene is possibly TRBD2 (5 bases). Looked up from germline, CDR1 is LNHNV and CDR2 is YYDKDF (reference sequence). V shed 0 bases and J shed 2 bases, with 11 bases lying between them. The CDR3 runs to 16 residues. CDR3 sequence reads: CATSRDRAGAYNEQFF. The DNA for the CDR3 is TGTGCCACCAGCAGAGATCGCGCGGGTGCCTACAATGAGCAGTTCTTC. The complete variable domain, with remaining parts taken from reference TRBV15 and TRBJ2-1, reads DAMVIQNPRYQVTQFGKPVTLSCSQTLNHNVMYWYQQKSSQAPKLLFHYYDKDFNNEADTPDNFQSRRPNTSFCFLDIRSPGLGDTAMYLCATSRDRAGAYNEQFFGPGTRLTVL.

V gene TRBV25-1 combines with J gene TRBJ2-3; TRBD2 matches at 13 bases. The germline gives CDR1 MGHDK, CDR2 SYGVNS. CDR3 length: 16 amino acids. The ends lost 5 bases at V and 3 bases at J; junction bases unmatched: 5. The CDR3 DNA is TGTGCCAGCAGTCCCCGGACTAGCGGGAGAACAGATACGCAGTATTTT. Amino acid sequence: CASSPRTSGRTDTQYF.

The rearrangement uses TRBV15 and TRBJ2-1, with D possibly TRBD1 on 6 matching bases. From germline, CDR1 is LNHNV and CDR2 YYDKDF (reference sequence). Between the trimmed V and J ends, which lost 1 base and 5 bases, there was a span of 18 bases. This CDR3 contains 17 residues. CDR3: CATSRGAGTGPNNEQFF. CDR3 coding DNA: TGTGCCACCAGCAGAGGGGCCGGCACAGGGCCCAACAATGAGCAGTTCTTC.

This chain joins TRBV5-4 and TRBJ2-2, with TRBD1 matching over 11 bases. This CDR3 has 16 amino acids. CDR1 is SGHNT, CDR2 YYREEE, per germline (reference sequence). V gave up 4 bases and J gave up 4 bases; unmatched junction bases: 6. CDR3 protein: CASSGTGGYGTGELFF. The CDR3 coding sequence is TGTGCCAGCAGCGGGACAGGGGGTTACGGCACCGGGGAGCTGTTTTTT.

The chain couples TRBV9 to TRBJ2-7; 10 bases map to TRBD2. Germline CDR1 and CDR2: SGDLS and YYNGEE. After removal of 0 bases from V and 0 bases from J, the junction contained 3 bases not matched to a gene. The CDR3 runs 16 residues. CDR3 protein: CASSVGAGGGSYEQYF. The CDR3 region has the DNA TGTGCCAGCAGCGTAGGAGCGGGAGGGGGCTCCTACGAGCAGTACTTC.

The rearrangement links TRBV6-6 to TRBJ2-1, with D perhaps TRBD2 (6 bases). Germline lookup yields CDR1 MNHNY and CDR2 SVGAGI (reference sequence). V gave up 5 bases and J gave up 5 bases, with 10 bases separating them. The CDR3 length is 13 residues. The CDR3 DNA sequence: TGTGCCAGCAGTCTGACTAGGGACAATGAGCAGTTCTTC. It yields the protein CASSLTRDNEQFF.

J is TRBJ2-7 and V is TRBV4-1; TRBD1 aligns across 10 bases. Germline CDR1 MGHRA, CDR2 YSYEKL. V shed 1 base, J shed 5 bases, and the junction held 14 bases outside the gene matches. The CDR3 has 18 amino acids. CDR3 sequence reads: CASSQVALGTGASDEQYF. The CDR3 DNA is TGCGCCAGCAGCCAAGTAGCTTTGGGGACAGGGGCTTCGGACGAGCAGTACTTC.

In its sample, this clone was seen a few times. CDR3 in DNA: TGTGCCAGCAGTGACGGGGGACAGGGGGGTGAAAAACTGTTTTTT. The encoded protein is CASSDGGQGGEKLFF. The rearrangement joins TRBV2 to TRBJ1-4, with 11 bases identical to TRBD1. Germline V gives CDR1 SNHLY, CDR2 FYNNEI. J lost 7 bases, V lost 3 bases, and 4 bases had no gene match. The CDR3 extends over 15 amino acids.